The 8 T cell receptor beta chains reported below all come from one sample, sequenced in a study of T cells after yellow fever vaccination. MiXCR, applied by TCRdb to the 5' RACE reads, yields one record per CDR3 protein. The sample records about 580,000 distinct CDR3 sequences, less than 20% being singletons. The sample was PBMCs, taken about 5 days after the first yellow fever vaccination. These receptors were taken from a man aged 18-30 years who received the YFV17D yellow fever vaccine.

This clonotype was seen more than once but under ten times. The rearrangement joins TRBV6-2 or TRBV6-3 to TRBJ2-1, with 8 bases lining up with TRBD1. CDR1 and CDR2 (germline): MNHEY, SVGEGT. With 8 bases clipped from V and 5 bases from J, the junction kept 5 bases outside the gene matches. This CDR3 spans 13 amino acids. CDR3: CASRDRSHNEQFF. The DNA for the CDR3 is TGTGCCAGCCGGGACAGGTCTCACAATGAGCAGTTCTTC.

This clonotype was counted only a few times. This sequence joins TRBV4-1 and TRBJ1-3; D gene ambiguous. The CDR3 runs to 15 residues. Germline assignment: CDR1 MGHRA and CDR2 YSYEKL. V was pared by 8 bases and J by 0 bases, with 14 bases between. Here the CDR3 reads CASSNGLHSGNTIYF. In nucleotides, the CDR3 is TGCGCCAGCTCGAATGGGCTGCACTCTGGAAACACCATATATTTT.

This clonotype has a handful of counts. In DNA form, the CDR3 reads TGCAGTGCCGGAAGGAGAGAGCAGTACTTC. It codes for CSAGRREQYF. This chain links TRBV20-1 with TRBJ2-7; no firm D call. Germline-derived CDR1 and CDR2 are DFQATT and SNEGSKA (reference sequence). The CDR3 runs to 10 residues. The V end lost 6 bases, the J end lost 7 bases, and 10 bases lay between the germline ends.

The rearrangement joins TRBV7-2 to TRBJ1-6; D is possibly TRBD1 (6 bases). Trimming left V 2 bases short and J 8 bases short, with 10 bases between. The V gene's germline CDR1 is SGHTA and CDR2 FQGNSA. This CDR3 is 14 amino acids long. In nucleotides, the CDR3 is TGTGCCAGCAGCTTACAGGGGCTCGATTCACCCCTCCACTTT. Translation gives CASSLQGLDSPLHF.

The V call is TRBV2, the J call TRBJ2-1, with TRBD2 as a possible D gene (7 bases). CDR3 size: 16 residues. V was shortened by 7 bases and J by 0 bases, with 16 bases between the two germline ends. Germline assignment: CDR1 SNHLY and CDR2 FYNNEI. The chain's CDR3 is CASTEGGALSYNEQFF. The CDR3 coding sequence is TGTGCCAGCACCGAAGGGGGGGCCCTCTCCTACAATGAGCAGTTCTTC.

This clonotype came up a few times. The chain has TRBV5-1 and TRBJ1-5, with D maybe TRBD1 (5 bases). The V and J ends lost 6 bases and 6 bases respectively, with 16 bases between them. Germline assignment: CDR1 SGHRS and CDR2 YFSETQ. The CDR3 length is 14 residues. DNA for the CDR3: TGCGCCAGCACCCTTGTGGGCGGGGGTCAGCCCCAGCATTTT. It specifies CASTLVGGGQPQHF.

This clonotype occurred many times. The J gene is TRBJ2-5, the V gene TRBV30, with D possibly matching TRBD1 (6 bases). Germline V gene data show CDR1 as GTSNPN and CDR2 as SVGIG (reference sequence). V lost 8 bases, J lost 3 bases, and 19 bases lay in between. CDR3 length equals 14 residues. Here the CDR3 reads CAGEPPSGEETQYF. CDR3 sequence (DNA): TGTGCCGGGGAACCGCCATCAGGGGAAGAGACCCAGTACTTC.

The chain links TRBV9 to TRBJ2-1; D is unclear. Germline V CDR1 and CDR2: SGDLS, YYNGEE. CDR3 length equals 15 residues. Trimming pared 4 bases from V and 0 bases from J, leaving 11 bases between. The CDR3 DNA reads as TGTGCCAGCAGCACGGACGCGGTCTCCTACAATGAGCAGTTCTTC. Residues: CASSTDAVSYNEQFF.